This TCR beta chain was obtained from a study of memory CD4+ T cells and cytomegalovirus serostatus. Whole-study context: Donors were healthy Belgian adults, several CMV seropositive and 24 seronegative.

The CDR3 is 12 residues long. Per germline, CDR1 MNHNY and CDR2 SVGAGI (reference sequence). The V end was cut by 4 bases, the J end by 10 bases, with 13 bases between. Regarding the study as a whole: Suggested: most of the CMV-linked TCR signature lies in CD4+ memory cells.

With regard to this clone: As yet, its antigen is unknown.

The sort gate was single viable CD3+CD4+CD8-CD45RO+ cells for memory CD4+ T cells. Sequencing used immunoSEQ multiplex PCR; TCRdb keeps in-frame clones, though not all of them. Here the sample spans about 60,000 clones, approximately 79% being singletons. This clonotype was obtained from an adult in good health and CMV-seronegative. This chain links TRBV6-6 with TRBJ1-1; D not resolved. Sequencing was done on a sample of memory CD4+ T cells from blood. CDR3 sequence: CASSSTQGTAFF. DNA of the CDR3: TGTGCCAGCAGTTCAACACAAGGAACAGCTTTCTTT.